This is a list of T cell receptor beta chains from one sample in a study of T cell repertoires in cytomegalovirus infection. TCRdb processed the reads anew with MiXCR; each CDR3 protein has one entry. Seen here are hundreds of thousands of distinct CDR3 sequences, approximately 29% observed once, and the top ten hold under 15%. The antigens for these receptors are not known. The specimen comprised cultured CD8+ T cells from PBMCs, sampled from culture after CMV antigen stimulation. The source is a human donor in good health (CMV status not recorded). Some clones in this sample may be carry-over from other donors' samples. The CDR3 runs from the conserved cysteine through the conserved F or W. The D gene is left open where the match is weak. The size entry is marked missing in some rows and otherwise reads once, few, many or a size class.

v_call: TRBV4-1
clone_size: few
j_call: TRBJ2-2
d_call: NA
cdr3_nt: TGCGCCAGCAGCCCAAAGACAGGCATTAACACCGGGGAGCTGTTTTTT
cdr3_aa: CASSPKTGINTGELFF

v_call: TRBV7-3
clone_size: NA
j_call: TRBJ2-1
d_call: TRBD2
cdr3_nt: TGTGCCAGCAGTCAAACCCCTCTAGCGGGGTCCTACAATGAGCAGTTCTTC
cdr3_aa: CASSQTPLAGSYNEQFF

v_call: TRBV4-3
clone_size: NA
j_call: TRBJ2-1
d_call: TRBD1
cdr3_nt: TGCGCCAGCAGCCGCCCTATGACAGGGGCCCACAATGAGCAGTTCTTC
cdr3_aa: CASSRPMTGAHNEQFF

v_call: TRBV6-2/TRBV6-3
clone_size: NA
j_call: TRBJ1-5
d_call: NA
cdr3_nt: TGTGCCAACCACGTCCAGCCCCAGCATTTT
cdr3_aa: CANHVQPQHF

v_call: TRBV13
clone_size: NA
j_call: TRBJ1-5
d_call: TRBD1
cdr3_nt: TGTGCCAGCAGCTCCGACAGGGAAGTGAATCAGCCCCAGCATTTT
cdr3_aa: CASSSDREVNQPQHF

v_call: TRBV12-3/TRBV12-4
clone_size: NA
j_call: TRBJ1-1
d_call: NA
cdr3_nt: TGTGCCAGCAGTTTATCCTTTGGGGACACTGAAGCTTTCTTT
cdr3_aa: CASSLSFGDTEAFF

v_call: TRBV7-9
clone_size: NA
j_call: TRBJ2-7
d_call: NA
cdr3_nt: TGTGCCAGCAGCTCCTCCGGACTGCTTCCCTACGAGCAGTACTTC
cdr3_aa: CASSSSGLLPYEQYF

v_call: TRBV19
clone_size: NA
j_call: TRBJ2-1
d_call: TRBD1
cdr3_nt: TGTGCCAGTAGTATTTCTGGGACAGGGCAGTTCTTC
cdr3_aa: CASSISGTGQFF

v_call: TRBV10-2
clone_size: NA
j_call: TRBJ2-5
d_call: NA
cdr3_nt: TGCGCCAGCCTACTGGAGGGCCAAGAGACCCAGTACTTC
cdr3_aa: CASLLEGQETQYF

v_call: TRBV14
clone_size: NA
j_call: TRBJ1-2
d_call: NA
cdr3_nt: TGTGCCAGCAGCCAAGATTGGTCTGGGATTAACTATGGCTACACCTTC
cdr3_aa: CASSQDWSGINYGYTF

v_call: TRBV6-1
clone_size: NA
j_call: TRBJ1-5
d_call: NA
cdr3_nt: TGTGCCAGCAGACCAGCAGATAGCAATCAGCCCCAGCATTTT
cdr3_aa: CASRPADSNQPQHF

v_call: TRBV6-5
clone_size: few
j_call: TRBJ1-1
d_call: TRBD1
cdr3_nt: TGTGCCAGCAGTTGGGGACAGGGGAAGGGTGAAGCTTTCTTT
cdr3_aa: CASSWGQGKGEAFF

v_call: TRBV12-3/TRBV12-4
clone_size: NA
j_call: TRBJ2-1
d_call: TRBD1
cdr3_nt: TGTGCCAGCAGACCCGCCCTCTGGGCAGGTCAGGGGGCTCCCAATGAGCAGTTCTTC
cdr3_aa: CASRPALWAGQGAPNEQFF

v_call: TRBV6-1
clone_size: few
j_call: TRBJ1-1
d_call: NA
cdr3_nt: TGTGCCAGCAGTGAAGTGCCAGGGGACACTGAAGCTTTCTTT
cdr3_aa: CASSEVPGDTEAFF

v_call: TRBV7-6
clone_size: many
j_call: TRBJ2-1
d_call: TRBD1
cdr3_nt: TGTGCCAGCAGCTCATCCGGGACAGGTTTTAGTGAGCAGTTCTTC
cdr3_aa: CASSSSGTGFSEQFF

v_call: TRBV28
clone_size: many
j_call: TRBJ2-1
d_call: TRBD2
cdr3_nt: TGTGCCAGCAGTTTAAGGCTAGCGGGGGCCAATGAGCAGTTCTTC
cdr3_aa: CASSLRLAGANEQFF

v_call: TRBV12-3/TRBV12-4
clone_size: many
j_call: TRBJ2-7
d_call: NA
cdr3_nt: TGTGCCAGCACCGCCGGGACCTTACTACAGGGCGAGCAGTACTTC
cdr3_aa: CASTAGTLLQGEQYF

v_call: TRBV12-3/TRBV12-4
clone_size: NA
j_call: TRBJ2-2
d_call: NA
cdr3_nt: TGTGCCAGCAGTTTTAGGCGGGGCACCGGGGAGCTGTTTTTT
cdr3_aa: CASSFRRGTGELFF

v_call: TRBV7-9
clone_size: NA
j_call: TRBJ1-1
d_call: TRBD1
cdr3_nt: TGTGCCAGCAGCCCGATATACAGGGGAACGAACACTGAAGCTTTCTTT
cdr3_aa: CASSPIYRGTNTEAFF

v_call: TRBV4-3
clone_size: NA
j_call: TRBJ2-6
d_call: TRBD1
cdr3_nt: TGCGCCAGCAGCCAAGAGAGACAGGGGGTCTCGGGGGCCAACGTCCTGACTTTC
cdr3_aa: CASSQERQGVSGANVLTF

v_call: TRBV2
clone_size: NA
j_call: TRBJ2-1
d_call: NA
cdr3_nt: TGTGCCATGACAGATGGGGATGAGCAGTTCTTC
cdr3_aa: CAMTDGDEQFF

v_call: TRBV20-1
clone_size: NA
j_call: TRBJ2-7
d_call: TRBD1
cdr3_nt: TGCAGTGCTAGAGGGACAGGGACCCTTCCCTACGAGCAGTACTTC
cdr3_aa: CSARGTGTLPYEQYF

v_call: TRBV7-2
clone_size: many
j_call: TRBJ2-1
d_call: NA
cdr3_nt: TGTGCCAGCAGCTTAACGCAGGGTTCCTACAATGAGCAGTTCTTC
cdr3_aa: CASSLTQGSYNEQFF

v_call: TRBV5-1
clone_size: NA
j_call: TRBJ2-7
d_call: NA
cdr3_nt: TGCGCCAGCAGCTATCAGGGTTGGGACGGCTCCTACGAGCAGTACTTC
cdr3_aa: CASSYQGWDGSYEQYF

v_call: TRBV2
clone_size: NA
j_call: TRBJ1-1
d_call: NA
cdr3_nt: TGTGCCAGCAGGGAGGAGTTTGAGGGTACTGAAGCTTTCTTT
cdr3_aa: CASREEFEGTEAFF

v_call: TRBV2
clone_size: few
j_call: TRBJ2-1
d_call: TRBD2
cdr3_nt: TGTGCCAGCCTAAGCGGGACCTACAATGAGCAGTTCTTC
cdr3_aa: CASLSGTYNEQFF

v_call: TRBV20-1
clone_size: once
j_call: TRBJ2-2
d_call: NA
cdr3_nt: TGCAGTGCTACGAACACCGGGGAGCTGTTTTTT
cdr3_aa: CSATNTGELFF

v_call: TRBV12-3/TRBV12-4
clone_size: many
j_call: TRBJ2-1
d_call: NA
cdr3_nt: TGTGCCAGCAGTGGGGGGGAGCAGTTCTTC
cdr3_aa: CASSGGEQFF

v_call: TRBV6-1
clone_size: few
j_call: TRBJ2-2
d_call: NA
cdr3_nt: TGTGCCAGCTGTTCCTATGCGAACACCGGGGAGCTGTTTTTT
cdr3_aa: CASCSYANTGELFF

v_call: TRBV5-5
clone_size: few
j_call: TRBJ1-4
d_call: TRBD1
cdr3_nt: TGTGCCAGCAGCTTGGGACAGGGGACAACTAATGAAAAACTGTTTTTT
cdr3_aa: CASSLGQGTTNEKLFF

v_call: TRBV12-3/TRBV12-4
clone_size: NA
j_call: TRBJ1-5
d_call: NA
cdr3_nt: TGTGCCAGCAGTACGCGGACCTTAGGGGAGGGCAATCAGCCCCAGCATTTT
cdr3_aa: CASSTRTLGEGNQPQHF

v_call: TRBV7-9
clone_size: few
j_call: TRBJ1-2
d_call: TRBD1
cdr3_nt: TGTGCCAGCAGCTTAAAAGGACAGGTGGGCTATGGCTACACCTTC
cdr3_aa: CASSLKGQVGYGYTF

v_call: TRBV3-1
clone_size: NA
j_call: TRBJ2-3
d_call: NA
cdr3_nt: TGTGCCAGCAGCCAAGATGAAGGGACCACAGATACGCAGTATTTT
cdr3_aa: CASSQDEGTTDTQYF

v_call: TRBV4-1
clone_size: NA
j_call: TRBJ2-1
d_call: TRBD1
cdr3_nt: TGCGCCAGCAGCCTCCACAGGGGTAGGGAGCAGTTCTTC
cdr3_aa: CASSLHRGREQFF

v_call: TRBV6-6
clone_size: few
j_call: TRBJ2-2
d_call: NA
cdr3_nt: TGTGCCAGCAGGGACCAAAGAGGGAACGGCGGGGAGCTGTTTTTT
cdr3_aa: CASRDQRGNGGELFF

v_call: TRBV6-6
clone_size: NA
j_call: TRBJ2-6
d_call: NA
cdr3_nt: TGTGCCAGCTTGGACCTCAACGTCCTGACTTTC
cdr3_aa: CASLDLNVLTF

v_call: TRBV5-5
clone_size: NA
j_call: TRBJ1-1
d_call: NA
cdr3_nt: TGTGCCAGCAGCTTGCCCAGGGGAGACACTGAAGCTTTCTTT
cdr3_aa: CASSLPRGDTEAFF

v_call: TRBV12-3/TRBV12-4
clone_size: NA
j_call: TRBJ2-3
d_call: NA
cdr3_nt: TGTGCCAGCAGTTTAACCCTCGTAGGCACAGATACGCAGTATTTT
cdr3_aa: CASSLTLVGTDTQYF

v_call: TRBV6-5
clone_size: NA
j_call: TRBJ2-3
d_call: NA
cdr3_nt: TGTGCCAGCAGTTACTCTCCAGGAAGCACAGATACGCAGTATTTT
cdr3_aa: CASSYSPGSTDTQYF

v_call: TRBV7-8
clone_size: many
j_call: TRBJ1-2
d_call: NA
cdr3_nt: TGTGCCAGCAGCTACTCGGCAGGGCCCTATGGCTACACCTTC
cdr3_aa: CASSYSAGPYGYTF

v_call: TRBV7-4
clone_size: few
j_call: TRBJ1-2
d_call: NA
cdr3_nt: TGTGCCAGCAGCTTATTCGGTTCACAAGGATCTTATGGCTACACCTTC
cdr3_aa: CASSLFGSQGSYGYTF

v_call: TRBV7-6
clone_size: NA
j_call: TRBJ1-6
d_call: NA
cdr3_nt: TGTGCCAGCAGCTTTACTGGGGCTTTCCCGGACCCGGACAATTCACCCCTCCACTTT
cdr3_aa: CASSFTGAFPDPDNSPLHF

v_call: TRBV7-3
clone_size: NA
j_call: TRBJ2-3
d_call: NA
cdr3_nt: TGTGCCAGCAGCTCTAGACTAGACGATACGCAGTATTTT
cdr3_aa: CASSSRLDDTQYF

v_call: TRBV6-2/TRBV6-3
clone_size: NA
j_call: TRBJ1-1
d_call: TRBD1
cdr3_nt: TGTGCCAGCAGGACGCAGGGGGCAACTGAAGCTTTCTTT
cdr3_aa: CASRTQGATEAFF

v_call: TRBV12-3/TRBV12-4
clone_size: few
j_call: TRBJ2-5
d_call: NA
cdr3_nt: TGTGCCAGCAAAATACGGAGCAGGCAAGAGACCCAGTACTTC
cdr3_aa: CASKIRSRQETQYF

v_call: TRBV7-6
clone_size: few
j_call: TRBJ1-2
d_call: NA
cdr3_nt: TGTGCCAGCAGCCCCGAGGCAGGGTCTAGGTATGGCTACACCTTC
cdr3_aa: CASSPEAGSRYGYTF

v_call: TRBV4-1
clone_size: few
j_call: TRBJ2-1
d_call: TRBD2
cdr3_nt: TGCGCCAGCAGCCATGTCCTAGCGGGGGGGACTAATGAGCAGTTCTTC
cdr3_aa: CASSHVLAGGTNEQFF

v_call: TRBV27
clone_size: few
j_call: TRBJ2-1
d_call: TRBD2
cdr3_nt: TGTGCCAGCGGGCGGGGGACCGGCTACAATGAGCAGTTCTTC
cdr3_aa: CASGRGTGYNEQFF

v_call: TRBV4-1
clone_size: NA
j_call: TRBJ1-2
d_call: NA
cdr3_nt: TGCGCCAGCAGCCCCACAGCCCTGGGGGACTATGGCTACACCTTC
cdr3_aa: CASSPTALGDYGYTF

v_call: TRBV25-1
clone_size: NA
j_call: TRBJ1-6
d_call: NA
cdr3_nt: TGTGCCAGCAGTGAACAGGGCTGGGGTTCACCCCTCCACTTT
cdr3_aa: CASSEQGWGSPLHF

v_call: TRBV7-6
clone_size: many
j_call: TRBJ2-2
d_call: NA
cdr3_nt: TGTGCCAGCAGCTTATATTTCTCCAGTTCAGACACCGGGGAGCTGTTTTTT
cdr3_aa: CASSLYFSSSDTGELFF

v_call: TRBV7-9
clone_size: NA
j_call: TRBJ1-2
d_call: NA
cdr3_nt: TGTGCCAGCAGCGGCCGACAGCGACGGGACTATGGCTACACCTTC
cdr3_aa: CASSGRQRRDYGYTF

v_call: TRBV20-1
clone_size: NA
j_call: TRBJ2-3
d_call: TRBD2
cdr3_nt: TGCAGTGCTAGAGAAGGGATTAGCGGGGGGGCCGGATACACAGATACGCAGTATTTT
cdr3_aa: CSAREGISGGAGYTDTQYF

v_call: TRBV4-1
clone_size: few
j_call: TRBJ2-3
d_call: TRBD2
cdr3_nt: TGCGCCAGCAGCCAAGACGAAGCGGGGGGGCCCACAGATACGCAGTATTTT
cdr3_aa: CASSQDEAGGPTDTQYF

v_call: TRBV10-3
clone_size: NA
j_call: TRBJ2-5
d_call: NA
cdr3_nt: TGTGCCATCAGTTATGATGACGAGACCCAGTACTTC
cdr3_aa: CAISYDDETQYF

v_call: TRBV7-2
clone_size: many
j_call: TRBJ2-1
d_call: TRBD2
cdr3_nt: TGTGCCAGCAGGCCAACGCACGGGACTAGCGGGGGGGCCGGGGAGCAGTTCTTC
cdr3_aa: CASRPTHGTSGGAGEQFF

v_call: TRBV19
clone_size: few
j_call: TRBJ1-1
d_call: NA
cdr3_nt: TGTGCCATTTCCAGGACTTTGAACACTGAAGCTTTCTTT
cdr3_aa: CAISRTLNTEAFF

v_call: TRBV20-1
clone_size: NA
j_call: TRBJ1-1
d_call: NA
cdr3_nt: TGCAGTGCTAGAGCCAGGGGGAACACTGAAGCTTTCTTT
cdr3_aa: CSARARGNTEAFF

v_call: TRBV7-8
clone_size: NA
j_call: TRBJ1-1
d_call: TRBD1
cdr3_nt: TGTGCCAGCAGCTTATTCCGGGACAGGGGTTATTTGAGGGACACTGAAGCTTTCTTT
cdr3_aa: CASSLFRDRGYLRDTEAFF